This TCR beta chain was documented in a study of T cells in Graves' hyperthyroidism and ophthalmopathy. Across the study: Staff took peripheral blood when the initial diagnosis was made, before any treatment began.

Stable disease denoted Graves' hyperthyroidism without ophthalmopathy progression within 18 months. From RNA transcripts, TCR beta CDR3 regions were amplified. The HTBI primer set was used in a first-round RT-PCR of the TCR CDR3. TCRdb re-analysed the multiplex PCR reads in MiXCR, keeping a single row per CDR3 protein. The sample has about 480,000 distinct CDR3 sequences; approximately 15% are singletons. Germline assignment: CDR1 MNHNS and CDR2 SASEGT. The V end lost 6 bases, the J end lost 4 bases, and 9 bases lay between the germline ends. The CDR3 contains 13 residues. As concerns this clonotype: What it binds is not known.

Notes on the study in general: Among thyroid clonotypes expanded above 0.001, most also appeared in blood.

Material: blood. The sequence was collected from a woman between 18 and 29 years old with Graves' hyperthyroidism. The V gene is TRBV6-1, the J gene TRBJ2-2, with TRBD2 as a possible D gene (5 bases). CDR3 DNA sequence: TGTGCCAGCAGCCCGGACTTCACCGGGGAGCTGTTTTTT. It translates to CASSPDFTGELFF.